The clone carrying this TCR beta chain showed up just once. Its target is unknown. Running of the assay took place at deep level. Sequencing used immunoSEQ multiplex PCR; TCRdb keeps in-frame clones, though not all of them. The sample yields about 560,000 clones, just over 75% seen once. These data are taken from a study of shared clonotypes between healthy human individuals. Overall study results and limits: Investigators expected sequencing depth to affect clonotype sharing among donors.

Trimming removed 1 base at V and 7 bases at J, with 8 bases between. Germline assignment: CDR1 SGHRS and CDR2 YFSETQ. The CDR3 consists of 13 residues. Those who donated were healthy HIV-negative adults, with no recent acute infections or vaccinations reported. Researchers drew on about 90 million PBMCs for genomic DNA from unsorted samples. The sequenced sample consisted of PBMCs. This receptor was taken from a woman aged 40 to 49 in good health. Some clones in this sample may be carry-over from other donors' samples. This chain connects TRBV5-1 to TRBJ1-4, with D unclear. The CDR3 here is CASSLISGEKLFF. The CDR3 DNA reads as TGCGCCAGCAGCTTGATTAGTGGTGAAAAACTGTTTTTT. The variable domain in full, with the rest retrieved from reference TRBV5-1 and TRBJ1-4, is KAGVTQTPRYLIKTRGQQVTLSCSPISGHRSVSWYQQTPGQGLQFLFEYFSETQRNKGNFPGRFSGRQFSNSRSEMNVSTLELGDSALYLCASSLISGEKLFFGSGTQLSVL.